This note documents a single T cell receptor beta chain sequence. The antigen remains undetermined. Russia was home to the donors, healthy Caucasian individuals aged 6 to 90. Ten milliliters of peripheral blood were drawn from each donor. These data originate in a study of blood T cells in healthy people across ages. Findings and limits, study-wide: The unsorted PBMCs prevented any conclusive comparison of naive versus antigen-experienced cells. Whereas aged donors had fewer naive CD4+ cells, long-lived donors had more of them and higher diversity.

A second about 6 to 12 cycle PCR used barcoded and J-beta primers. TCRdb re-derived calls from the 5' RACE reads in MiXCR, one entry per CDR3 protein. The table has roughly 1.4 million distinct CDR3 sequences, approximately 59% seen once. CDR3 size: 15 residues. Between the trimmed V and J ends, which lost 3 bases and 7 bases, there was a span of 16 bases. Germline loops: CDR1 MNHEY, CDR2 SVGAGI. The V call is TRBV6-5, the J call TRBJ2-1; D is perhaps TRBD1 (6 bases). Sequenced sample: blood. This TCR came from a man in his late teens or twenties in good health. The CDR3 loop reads CASSYVQGEGNEQFF. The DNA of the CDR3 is TGTGCCAGCAGTTATGTACAGGGTGAGGGTAATGAGCAGTTCTTC.